These T cell receptor beta chains were read from a single sample in a study of cytomegalovirus exposure and HLA in healthy donors. Data came from immunoSEQ multiplex PCR; TCRdb stores just in-frame clones and leaves some out. The data contain some 190,000 clones, roughly four fifths of them singletons. Sequencing was done on a sample of PBMCs. The receptors originated from a man aged 18 to 30 in good health and CMV-seronegative. Each CDR3 is given with its conserved first and last residue. D genes are given only for firm matches. Size is stated for part of the rows, as once, few or many counts, or as a class when the clone is expanded.

-	TRBV27	12	-	TRBJ1-2	TGTGCCAGCAGTTTGGCAGGGGAAGGCTACACCTTC	CASSLAGEGYTF
-	TRBV19	18	-	TRBJ1-3	TGTGCCAGTAGTATATTCCCCCGACAGGCGACTTCGAGGGACACCATATATTTT	CASSIFPRQATSRDTIYF
TRBD1	TRBV4-2	16	-	TRBJ1-2	TGTGCCAGCAGCCAAGCCCGGACAGGGGGGATCTATGGCTACACCTTC	CASSQARTGGIYGYTF
TRBD1	TRBV18	14	few	TRBJ1-6	TGTGCCAGCTCACCAAATACAGGGGGTTCACCCCTCCACTTT	CASSPNTGGSPLHF
-	TRBV28	13	-	TRBJ1-1	TGTGCCAGCAGTCTCCCGGGACATAATGAAGCTTTCTTT	CASSLPGHNEAFF
-	TRBV25-1	13	-	TRBJ1-1	TGTGCCAGCAGGCTACAGGGGAACACTGAAGCTTTCTTT	CASRLQGNTEAFF
TRBD2	TRBV28	17	-	TRBJ2-4	TGTGCCAGCAGTTCCAGACTAGCGGGGGGGCTGAAGAACATTCAGTACTTC	CASSSRLAGGLKNIQYF
TRBD1	TRBV2	14	few	TRBJ2-3	TGTGCCATAAAACGGACAGGGATCACAGATACGCAGTATTTT	CAIKRTGITDTQYF
-	TRBV28	13	-	TRBJ1-1	TGTGCCACCACAGGGTCAGTGAACACTGAAGCTTTCTTT	CATTGSVNTEAFF
TRBD2	TRBV5-4	17	-	TRBJ2-4	TGTGCCAGCGGGACTAGCGGGGGGGCCGTTGCCAAAAACATTCAGTACTTC	CASGTSGGAVAKNIQYF
-	TRBV2	19	-	TRBJ2-5	TGTGCCAGCAGTCCTCTAGGGTGGGCAGGGAAATCGGTCCAAGAGACCCAGTACTTC	CASSPLGWAGKSVQETQYF
TRBD1	TRBV28	14	-	TRBJ1-4	TGTGCCAGCAGTGGGGGACAGGGAGGCGAAAAACTGTTTTTT	CASSGGQGGEKLFF
-	TRBV9	14	once	TRBJ2-3	TGTGCCAGCAGCGTAGGTATCGAGGCGGATACGCAGTATTTT	CASSVGIEADTQYF
-	TRBV19	15	-	TRBJ2-1	TGTGCCAGTAGTATAAAGGGAGGGGGGCCCAATGAGCAGTTCTTC	CASSIKGGGPNEQFF
TRBD2	TRBV15	16	-	TRBJ2-5	TGTGCCACCAGCAGACCTCGTTTAGCGGGCCTAGAGACCCAGTACTTC	CATSRPRLAGLETQYF
TRBD2	TRBV5-4	16	-	TRBJ2-3	TGTGCCAGCAGCTTTGGGACTAGCGGGCCTGTAGATACGCAGTATTTT	CASSFGTSGPVDTQYF
-	TRBV25-1	17	-	TRBJ1-1	TGTGCCAGCAGTGAATCTGGTGGGGGAGGGGCGAACACTGAAGCTTTCTTT	CASSESGGGGANTEAFF
-	TRBV5-1	16	-	TRBJ2-3	TGCGCCAGCATACACTGGAATCCGACAGTCACAGATACGCAGTATTTT	CASIHWNPTVTDTQYF
TRBD1	TRBV5-6	15	-	TRBJ1-1	TGTGCCAGCAGCTTGCCGGCAGGGGGTGGCACTGAAGCTTTCTTT	CASSLPAGGGTEAFF
TRBD1	TRBV5-4	16	-	TRBJ2-3	TGTGCCAGCAGAATGGCGAGGGGGCAAGGCACAGATACGCAGTATTTT	CASRMARGQGTDTQYF
-	TRBV7-9	16	few	TRBJ1-3	TGTGCCAGCAGCCCGGCCGACAGGCCTCTGGGAAACACCATATATTTT	CASSPADRPLGNTIYF
-	TRBV30	13	-	TRBJ1-2	TGTGCCTGGACCAAAGGGGGAGTCGATGGCTACACCTTC	CAWTKGGVDGYTF
-	TRBV27	17	-	TRBJ2-3	TGTGCCAGCAGTCCCTCACTGACAGGAGTAACTAACTATACGCAGTATTTT	CASSPSLTGVTNYTQYF
-	TRBV19	13	-	TRBJ2-6	TGTGCCAGCCTGTTCTCTGGGGCCAACGTCCTGACTTTC	CASLFSGANVLTF
-	TRBV6-4	17	-	TRBJ2-7	TGTGCCAGCAACCCCCGGCAAAACGGGACACGTACCTACGAGCAGTACTTC	CASNPRQNGTRTYEQYF
TRBD2	TRBV5-4	15	-	TRBJ2-3	TGTGCCAGCAGCCGAGCGGGGGCCCAGAAAGATACGCAGTATTTT	CASSRAGAQKDTQYF
TRBD1	TRBV5-1	15	-	TRBJ1-2	TGCGCCAGCAGCTTAGACGGACAGGGTACCTATGGCTACACCTTC	CASSLDGQGTYGYTF
-	TRBV9	15	few	TRBJ2-3	TGTGCCAGCAGCGCAAGAGGGCAGCACACAGATACGCAGTATTTT	CASSARGQHTDTQYF
-	TRBV19	14	few	TRBJ1-1	TGTGCCAGTAGTACGACACCGAGTTCACTCGAAGCTTTCTTT	CASSTTPSSLEAFF
TRBD2	TRBV27	14	-	TRBJ2-1	TGTGCCAGCAGTTTATTAGCGGGAGCCAATGAGCAGTTCTTC	CASSLLAGANEQFF
-	TRBV10-1	14	-	TRBJ1-6	TGCGCCAGCAGTGACCAGGATCTGAATTCACCCCTCCACTTT	CASSDQDLNSPLHF
-	TRBV7-2	15	-	TRBJ2-1	TGTGCCAGCAGCTTTGACCAGGGCTCCTACAATGAGCAGTTCTTC	CASSFDQGSYNEQFF
TRBD2	TRBV5-4	14	few	TRBJ2-7	TGTGCCAGCAGCTTGCGGGGGGGGAGCTACGAGCAGTACTTC	CASSLRGGSYEQYF
TRBD1	TRBV10-3	12	few	TRBJ1-5	TGTGCCGGTGGGACAGTTAATCAGCCCCAGCATTTT	CAGGTVNQPQHF
-	TRBV5-4	15	-	TRBJ1-2	TGTGCCAGCAGCTTGGGAGTAGCAACCCACTATGGCTACACCTTC	CASSLGVATHYGYTF
TRBD2	TRBV7-3	17	-	TRBJ2-2	TGTGCCAGCAGCCCGCGGACTAGCGGGTCGAACACCGGGGAGCTGTTTTTT	CASSPRTSGSNTGELFF
-	TRBV7-9	15	-	TRBJ2-1	TGTGCCAGCGACCCGACAGCCTCCACCCTGAATGAGCAGTTCTTC	CASDPTASTLNEQFF
-	TRBV20-1	11	once	TRBJ1-1	TGCAGTGCCCCGCGAAACACTGAAGCTTTCTTT	CSAPRNTEAFF
-	TRBV15	14	-	TRBJ2-5	TGTGCCACCAGCAGAGTTGACAGTCAAGAGACCCAGTACTTC	CATSRVDSQETQYF
-	TRBV9	14	-	TRBJ1-1	TGTGCCAGCAGCGTAGATACAGGGAACACTGAAGCTTTCTTT	CASSVDTGNTEAFF
TRBD1	TRBV5-5	17	-	TRBJ2-5	TGTGCCAGCAGCTTGGCCCCGAACAGGGGAGTCCAAGAGACCCAGTACTTC	CASSLAPNRGVQETQYF
-	TRBV2	14	-	TRBJ1-2	TGTGCCAGCAGAGGTTTCGACAGTACCTATGGCTACACCTTC	CASRGFDSTYGYTF
-	TRBV7-9	12	-	TRBJ2-5	TGTGCCAGCAGCCTACTAAGTGAGACCCAGTACTTC	CASSLLSETQYF
TRBD2	TRBV5-4	15	-	TRBJ2-7	TGTGCCAGCAGCTTGGTCCAGCGGGGGTCGAGCGAGCAGTACTTC	CASSLVQRGSSEQYF
-	TRBV6-4	13	once	TRBJ2-3	TGTGCCAGCAGTGATAGGGCTAGCGATACGCAGTATTTT	CASSDRASDTQYF
-	TRBV10-3	13	-	TRBJ1-2	TGTGCCATCAGTGAGGCGGAGAACTATGGCTACACCTTC	CAISEAENYGYTF
TRBD1	TRBV28	15	-	TRBJ2-5	TGTGCCAGCGGGACTGCGACAGGGGGGGCAGAGACCCAGTACTTC	CASGTATGGAETQYF
-	TRBV7-3	14	-	TRBJ1-6	TGTGCCAGCAGCTTAGGTCTTGGCCGCTCACCCCTCCACTTT	CASSLGLGRSPLHF
-	TRBV28	14	-	TRBJ1-1	TGTGCCAGTTCGATATGGGCAAGCAGGACTGAAGCTTTCTTT	CASSIWASRTEAFF
TRBD1	TRBV9	16	-	TRBJ1-1	TGTGCCAGCAGCGTAGCCCGGGACAGAGAAAACACTGAAGCTTTCTTT	CASSVARDRENTEAFF
-	TRBV15	15	-	TRBJ2-5	TGTGCCACCAGCAGAGGAATGAGGAACGGGGAGACCCAGTACTTC	CATSRGMRNGETQYF
-	TRBV5-4	16	-	TRBJ1-4	TGTGCCAGCAGCTTGGAAGGGGGTTGGACTAATGAAAAACTGTTTTTT	CASSLEGGWTNEKLFF